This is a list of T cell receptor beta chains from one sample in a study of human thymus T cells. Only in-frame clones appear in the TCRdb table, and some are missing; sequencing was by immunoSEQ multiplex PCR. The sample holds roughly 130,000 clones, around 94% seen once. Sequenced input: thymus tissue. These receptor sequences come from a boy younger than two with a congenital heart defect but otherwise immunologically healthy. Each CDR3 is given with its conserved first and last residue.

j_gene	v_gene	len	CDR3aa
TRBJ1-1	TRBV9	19	CASSVHPERTGEVSTEAFF
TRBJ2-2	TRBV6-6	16	CASSYYKGRGTGELFF
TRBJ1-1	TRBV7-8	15	CASSLRQGRGTEAFF
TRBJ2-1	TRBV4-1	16	CASSQDGAGGPYEQFF
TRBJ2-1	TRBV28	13	CASSHQRHNEQFF
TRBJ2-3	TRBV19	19	CASSTDPKTGASSTDTQYF
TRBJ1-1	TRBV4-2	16	CASSQVIWGGNTEAFF
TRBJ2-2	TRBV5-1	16	CASSLERRENTGELFF
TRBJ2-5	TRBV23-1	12	CASSARWETQYF
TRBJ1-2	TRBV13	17	CASSLPPPREVDYGYTF
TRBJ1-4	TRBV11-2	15	CASSLGVATNEKLFF
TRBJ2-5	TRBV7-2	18	CASSLSRKGGSGEETQYF
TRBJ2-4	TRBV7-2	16	CASSLGRHGAKNIQYF
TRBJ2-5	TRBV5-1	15	CASSLAVGENPTQYF
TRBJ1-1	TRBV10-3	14	CAISFGQANTEAFF
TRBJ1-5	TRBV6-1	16	CASSARGRFLNQPQHF
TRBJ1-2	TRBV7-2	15	CASSPPQGSNYGYTF
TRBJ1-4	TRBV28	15	CASRRTTFVGEKLFF
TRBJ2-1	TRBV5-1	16	CASSSPPGDSYNEQFF
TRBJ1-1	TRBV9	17	CASSPQTKDREDTEAFF
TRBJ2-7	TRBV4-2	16	CASSQDYRGTTYEQYF
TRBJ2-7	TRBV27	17	CASSRHRGWGEKDEQYF
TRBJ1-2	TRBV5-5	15	CASSLWAGDNYGYTF
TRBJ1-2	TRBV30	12	CAWQRGEGGYTF
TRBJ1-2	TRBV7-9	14	CASSYFGDNYGYTF
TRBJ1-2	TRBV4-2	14	CASSQEKGDYGYTF
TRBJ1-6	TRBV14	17	CASSQGSLGQENSPLHF
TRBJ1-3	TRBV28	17	CASGPGRAQSSGNTIYF
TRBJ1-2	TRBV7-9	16	CASSSQAYGTNYGYTF
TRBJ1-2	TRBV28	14	CASSLVGAQNGYTF
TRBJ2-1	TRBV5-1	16	CASSFIQGGRYNEQFF
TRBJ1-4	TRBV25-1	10	CAIQRAGVFF
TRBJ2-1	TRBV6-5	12	CASSWDSTEQFF
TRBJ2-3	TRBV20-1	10	CSAITDTQYF
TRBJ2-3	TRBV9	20	CASSVTDETSGTTSTDTQYF
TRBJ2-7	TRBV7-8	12	CASSGSGYEQYF
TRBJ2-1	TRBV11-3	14	CASSLAGDYNEQFF
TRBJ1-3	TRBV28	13	CASSSGPLNTIYF
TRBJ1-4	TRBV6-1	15	CASSTEGKLNEKLFF
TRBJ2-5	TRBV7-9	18	CASSLVEEAGVDRQTQYF
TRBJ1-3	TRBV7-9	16	CASSLTGAASGNTIYF
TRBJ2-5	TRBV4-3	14	CASSQIRGAETQYF
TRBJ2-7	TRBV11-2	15	CASSLEGTALGEQYF
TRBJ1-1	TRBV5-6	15	CASSFPGGENTEAFF
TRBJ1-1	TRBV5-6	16	CASSPLKAHEDTEAFF
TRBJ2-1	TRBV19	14	CASSIVLAPGKQFF
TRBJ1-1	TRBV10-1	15	CASSDATAGNTEAFF
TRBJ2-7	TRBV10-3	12	CAISESTSWQYF
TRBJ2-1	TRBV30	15	CAWSLGQGGYNEQFF
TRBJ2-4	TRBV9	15	CASSAHLVAKNIQYF
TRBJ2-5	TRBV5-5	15	CASSLVRDYQETQYF
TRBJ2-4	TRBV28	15	CASLTLGGAANIQYF
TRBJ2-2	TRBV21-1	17	CASSKDPGDANTGELFF
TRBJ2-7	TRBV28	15	CASSLGGPSSYEQYF
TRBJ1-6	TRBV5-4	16	CASSRGTGGSNSPLHF
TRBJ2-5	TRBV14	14	CASSQSHSQETQYF